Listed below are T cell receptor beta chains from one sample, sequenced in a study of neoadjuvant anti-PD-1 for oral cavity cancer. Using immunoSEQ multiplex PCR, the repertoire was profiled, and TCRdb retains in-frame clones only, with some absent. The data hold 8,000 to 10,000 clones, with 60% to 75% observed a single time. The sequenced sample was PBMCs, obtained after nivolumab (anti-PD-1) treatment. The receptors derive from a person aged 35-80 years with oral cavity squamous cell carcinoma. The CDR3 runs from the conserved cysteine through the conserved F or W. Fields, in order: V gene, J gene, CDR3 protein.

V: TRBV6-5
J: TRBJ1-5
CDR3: CASSYSGQPQHF

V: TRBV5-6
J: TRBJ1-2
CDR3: CASGRWQINYGYTF

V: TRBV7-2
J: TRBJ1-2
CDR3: CASSPRDRGTTYGYTF

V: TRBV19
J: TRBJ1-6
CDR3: CASSSTGISALHF

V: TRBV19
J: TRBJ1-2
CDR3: CASSVNAGGYTF

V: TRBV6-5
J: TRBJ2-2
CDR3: CASSLHSNTGELFF

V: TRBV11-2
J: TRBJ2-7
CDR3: CASSIEGYYEQYF

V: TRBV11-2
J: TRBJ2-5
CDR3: CASSPPGVGQETQYF

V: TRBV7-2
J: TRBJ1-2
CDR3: CASSRDRNPGNGYTF

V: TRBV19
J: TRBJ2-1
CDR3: CASSRDTGRTYNEQFF

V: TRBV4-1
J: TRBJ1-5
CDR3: CASSQFDNSNQPQHF

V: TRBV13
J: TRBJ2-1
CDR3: CASSFGVNEQFF

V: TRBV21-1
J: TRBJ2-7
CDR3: CASSKERPGWISKEGEQYF

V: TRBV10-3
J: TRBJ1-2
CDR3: CAIIETGGYGYTF

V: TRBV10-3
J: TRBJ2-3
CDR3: CAISDRGEADTQYF

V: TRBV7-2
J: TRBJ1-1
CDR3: CASSLATEAFF

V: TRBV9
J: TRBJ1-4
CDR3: CASSVDQGSEKLFF

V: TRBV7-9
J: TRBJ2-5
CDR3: CASSPSRGSETQYF